This TCR beta chain stems from a study of shared clonotypes between healthy human individuals. The V segment lost 2 bases and the J segment 4 bases; nucleotides outside the gene matches: 1. Germline CDR1 and CDR2: MNHNY and SVGAGI (reference sequence). The CDR3 has 15 residues. The assay was immunoSEQ multiplex PCR, and TCRdb's table has in-frame clones only and misses some. The data contain about 1.1 million clones, approximately 80% of them singletons. The receptor was derived from a man aged 18 to 29 in good health. Some clones in this sample may be carry-over from other donors' samples. Sequenced input: memory CD4+ T cells from PBMCs. The subset here: CD45RA-negative fraction. J is TRBJ2-7 and V is TRBV6-6, with 14 bases matching TRBD2. CDR3 DNA sequence: TGTGCCAGCAGTTACCGACTAGCGGGGGGGTACGAGCAGTACTTC. Protein: CASSYRLAGGYEQYF.